This T cell receptor beta chain comes out of a study of T-cell reconstitution after alpha-beta-depleted transplantation in children. The ends were cut back, 2 bases at V and 0 bases at J, with 17 bases in the middle. Germline lookup yields CDR1 MDHEN and CDR2 SYDVKM. CDR3 size: 18 residues. As for this clonotype: Its target is not known.

Study findings and constraints: The study traced high day-60 TCRbeta diversity in some patients to surviving recipient T cells and thymic progenitors. Among T cells one year after transplant, newly produced cells accounted for most counts and diversity. The origin of alpha-beta T cells about two months after transplant was reportedly several hundred expanded graft clones.

Preparing the TCRbeta library involved the use of unique molecular identifiers. TCRdb reprocessed the PCR reads with MiXCR, giving one entry per CDR3 protein. Of a few hundred thousand distinct CDR3 sequences in the sample, roughly two fifths were seen once. The V gene is TRBV28, the J gene TRBJ2-1; D might be TRBD1 or TRBD2, each matching 6 bases. The specimen comprised PBMCs, sampled before TCRalphabeta/CD19-depleted stem cell transplant. This clonotype was sampled from a girl aged 2-10 years with aplastic anemia, due to receive a stem cell transplant. The CDR3 reads CASSLRRIGGGSYNEQFF. In DNA form, the CDR3 reads TGTGCCAGCAGTTTACGCCGGATAGGGGGAGGCTCCTACAATGAGCAGTTCTTC. Together with reference TRBV28 and TRBJ2-1, the CDR3 gives the full variable domain: DVKVTQSSRYLVKRTGEKVFLECVQDMDHENMFWYRQDPGLGLRLIYFSYDVKMKEKGDIPEGYSVSREKKERFSLILESASTNQTSMYLCASSLRRIGGGSYNEQFFGPGTRLTVL.